Detailed here is one T cell receptor beta chain. CDR1 is SQVTM, CDR2 ANQGSEA, per germline. V was trimmed by 4 bases and J by 0 bases, leaving 7 bases between them. The CDR3 sequence is 12 residues long. The data originate from a study of control samples from healthy donors and cancer patients. Profiling relied on immunoSEQ multiplex PCR, and the TCRdb table lists in-frame clones only, not all of them. The table records some 160,000 clones, about 94% of them present only once. The chain employs TRBV29-1 and TRBJ2-7; D ambiguous. The TCR sequence derives from a woman in her 40s in good health. Sequencing was done on a sample of blood. The CDR3 DNA sequence: TGCAGCGTTGTAGCCAGCTCCTACGAGCAGTACTTC. Translation: CSVVASSYEQYF.